Below are 30 T cell receptor beta chains sequenced from a single sample in a study of blood T cell repertoires in COVID-19. Generated by immunoSEQ multiplex PCR, the TCRdb table keeps only in-frame clones and is missing some. Seen here are about 34,000 clones, over 70% observed once, and the top ten hold roughly 3.1%. Sequenced input: peripheral blood. Every receptor here comes from a man between 65 and 85 years old with COVID-19, enrolled during active disease.

V usage is TRBV7-2 and J usage is TRBJ2-5; D ambiguous. Germline CDR1 and CDR2: SGHTA and FQGNSA. CDR3 size: 13 residues. V was shortened by 6 bases and J by 1 base, with 9 bases between the two germline ends. CDR3 in amino acids: CASSLTFQETQYF. The CDR3 DNA sequence: TGTGCCAGCAGTCTAACTTTCCAAGAGACCCAGTACTTC.

This clone was observed a single time. The chain links TRBV3-1 (or the pseudogene TRBV3-2) to TRBJ2-5; 8 nucleotides line up with TRBD1. The length of the CDR3 is 14 residues. Unmatched junction bases numbered 7, after V lost 4 bases and J lost 6 bases. The germline gives CDR1 LGHDT, CDR2 YNNKEL (reference sequence). The CDR3, as DNA: TGTGCCAGCAGCCTCGGACAGGGCGGACAGACCCAGTACTTC. Protein: CASSLGQGGQTQYF.

The V and J genes are TRBV5-1 and TRBJ1-2; D uncertain. Per the germline V gene, CDR1 is SGHRS and CDR2 is YFSETQ. Trimming shortened V by 4 bases and J by 0 bases, and 4 bases separated the two germline ends. This CDR3 contains 12 residues. The CDR3 coding sequence is TGCGCCAGCAGCGTAGCTAACTATGGCTACACCTTC. Translating it yields CASSVANYGYTF.

This clone was observed a few times. The chain carries TRBV19 and TRBJ2-2, with 8 bases identical to TRBD2. This CDR3 has 14 amino acids. The ends lost 8 bases at V and 1 base at J; junction bases unmatched: 3. Germline CDR1 and CDR2: LNHDA and SQIVND (reference sequence). CDR3 nucleotide sequence: TGTGCCAGTTCCCTAGCGGGGAACACCGGGGAGCTGTTTTTT. Protein: CASSLAGNTGELFF.

This chain links TRBV6-5 with TRBJ2-7, with D perhaps TRBD1 (6 bases). Trimming left V 0 bases short and J 2 bases short, with 11 bases between. This CDR3 contains 15 residues. Germline-derived CDR1 and CDR2 are MNHEY and SVGAGI. The CDR3 DNA is TGTGCCAGCAGTTACTCTGGGGGCATAGCCTACGAGCAGTACTTC. This codes for CASSYSGGIAYEQYF.

The J gene is TRBJ1-3, the V gene TRBV5-5; 7 positions match TRBD1. This CDR3 spans 14 amino acids. Germline loops: CDR1 SGHKS, CDR2 YYEKEE (reference sequence). J was trimmed by 5 bases and V by 1 base; bases with no gene match: 3. CDR3 nucleotide sequence: TGTGCCAGCAGCTTGCCGGGACAGAGAAACACCATATATTTT. It codes for CASSLPGQRNTIYF.

This chain links TRBV13 with TRBJ1-4; weak D call: TRBD1 (6 bases). The V end was cut by 5 bases, the J end by 4 bases, with 14 bases between. The CDR3 covers 15 residues. Germline V gene lookup returns CDR1 PRHDT and CDR2 FYEKMQ (reference sequence). The CDR3 sequence: CASSQRGANNEKLFF. The CDR3 DNA sequence: TGTGCCAGCAGCCAACGGGGGGCCAATAATGAAAAACTGTTTTTT.

For the CDR3, the DNA is TGCAGCGTAGGCCGGGGTACAACTAATGAAAAACTGTTTTTT. As protein: CSVGRGTTNEKLFF. The rearrangement links TRBV29-1 to TRBJ1-4; D is unresolved. From germline, CDR1 is SQVTM and CDR2 ANQGSEA. Trimming removed 6 bases from V and 0 bases from J, with 11 bases in between. The CDR3 spans 14 residues.

The genes are TRBV5-1 and TRBJ2-7, with 8 positions matching TRBD2. Germline V lookup: CDR1 SGHRS, CDR2 YFSETQ. This CDR3 is 17 amino acids long. Trimming took 1 base from V and 2 from J; bases not matched to a gene: 11. The CDR3 region is CASSLTRGGWVTYEQYF. CDR3 nucleotide sequence: TGCGCCAGCAGCTTGACTCGCGGGGGGTGGGTTACCTACGAGCAGTACTTC. Looking up the rest from reference TRBV5-1 and TRBJ2-7 gives the full variable domain: KAGVTQTPRYLIKTRGQQVTLSCSPISGHRSVSWYQQTPGQGLQFLFEYFSETQRNKGNFPGRFSGRQFSNSRSEMNVSTLELGDSALYLCASSLTRGGWVTYEQYFGPGTRLTVT.

This CDR3 is CASSPPLAGTYNEQFF. CDR3 bases: TGTGCCAGCAGCCCACCACTAGCGGGGACCTACAATGAGCAGTTCTTC. This chain uses TRBV3-1 (or the pseudogene TRBV3-2) with TRBJ2-1; TRBD2 agrees at 10 bases. V was clipped by 4 bases and J by 2 bases; unmatched bases: 5. Germline V gene sequence: CDR1 LGHDT, CDR2 YNNKEL (reference sequence). CDR3 length: 16 amino acids.

The gene calls are TRBV28 and TRBJ1-5; D possibly corresponds to TRBD1 (6 bases). Germline V gene data show CDR1 as MDHEN and CDR2 as SYDVKM. The CDR3 consists of 16 residues. V shed 10 bases and J shed 7 bases, with 26 bases lying between them. The CDR3 bases are TGTGCCACTCTACAGGTAGCGGGGGCACGAGGGCAGCCCCAGCATTTT. Its translation: CATLQVAGARGQPQHF.

This clone has a handful of counts. V gene TRBV7-9 combines with J gene TRBJ2-1; D possibly corresponds to TRBD2 (7 bases). There are 17 residues in the CDR3. V shed 5 bases and J shed 6 bases, with 23 bases lying between them. Germline CDR1 is SEHNR and CDR2 is FQNEAQ (reference sequence). The CDR3 protein is CASSPKLGLRGGNEQFF. The CDR3 DNA is TGTGCCAGCAGCCCGAAGTTGGGGTTGAGGGGGGGCAATGAGCAGTTCTTC.

The genes are TRBV18 and TRBJ2-3, with 7 positions matching TRBD2. Germline assignment: CDR1 KGHSH and CDR2 LQKENI. This CDR3 spans 13 amino acids. The ends lost 7 bases at V and 6 bases at J; junction bases unmatched: 7. The CDR3 DNA reads as TGTGCCAGCTTTGGCGGGAGAATGGATACGCAGTATTTT. This encodes CASFGGRMDTQYF.

This clone has more than one count but fewer than ten. The chain joins TRBV5-4 to TRBJ1-1; 8 nucleotides align to TRBD1. The germline V gene encodes CDR1 SGHNT and CDR2 YYREEE (reference sequence). The CDR3 is made up of 14 amino acids. V gave up 4 bases and J gave up 5 bases; unmatched junction bases: 7. CDR3 bases: TGTGCCAGCAGCCAACCAGGGGGCGGGACTGAAGCTTTCTTT. Translating gives CASSQPGGGTEAFF.

The rearrangement links TRBV13 to TRBJ1-3, with D maybe TRBD1 (6 bases). The ends were cut back, 4 bases at V and 2 bases at J, with 9 bases in the middle. The CDR3 length is 14 residues. CDR1 and CDR2 (germline): PRHDT, FYEKMQ (reference sequence). Written as DNA, the CDR3 is TGTGCCAGCAGCTCCTACAGGGCTGGAAACACCATATATTTT. Translation: CASSSYRAGNTIYF.

This clone occurred once. The chain combines TRBV3-1 (or the pseudogene TRBV3-2) with TRBJ2-5, with TRBD2 matching over 9 bases. Per germline, CDR1 LGHDT and CDR2 YNNKEL (reference sequence). After removal of 8 bases from V and 5 bases from J, the junction contained 6 bases not matched to a gene. CDR3 length: 13 amino acids. The CDR3: CASLAGPRETQYF. Written as DNA, the CDR3 is TGTGCCAGCCTAGCGGGGCCAAGGGAGACCCAGTACTTC.

This chain joins TRBV2 and TRBJ2-1; 15 nucleotides agree with TRBD2. The CDR3 is made up of 15 amino acids. V was pared by 6 bases and J by 9 bases, with 6 bases of the junction left unmatched. Germline V gene lookup returns CDR1 SNHLY and CDR2 FYNNEI. CDR3 loop: CASRGLAGGGGEQFF. CDR3 DNA: TGTGCCAGCAGGGGACTAGCGGGAGGAGGAGGTGAGCAGTTCTTC.

This clone was seen just once. This chain uses TRBV2 with TRBJ2-1; D remains unclear. Germline CDR1 and CDR2: SNHLY and FYNNEI. This CDR3 has 17 residues. V lost 1 base and J 0 bases, leaving 13 bases between the germline ends. CDR3 loop: CASSEEAWRSSYNEQFF. The CDR3 DNA is TGTGCCAGCAGTGAAGAGGCGTGGCGGAGCTCCTACAATGAGCAGTTCTTC.

The CDR3 DNA reads as TGCAGTGCTAGTCCCCCTAGCGATACGCAGTATTTT. This sequence encodes CSASPPSDTQYF. This rearrangement joins TRBV20-1 to TRBJ2-3; a possible D gene is TRBD2 (5 bases). Per germline, CDR1 DFQATT and CDR2 SNEGSKA (reference sequence). Trimming left V 3 bases short and J 6 bases short, with 10 bases between. This CDR3 has 12 amino acids.

The rearrangement joins TRBV7-9 to TRBJ2-7; D perhaps matches TRBD1 (5 bases). Looked up from germline, CDR1 is SEHNR and CDR2 is FQNEAQ (reference sequence). This CDR3 contains 14 residues. Trimming removed 5 bases from V and 0 bases from J, with 11 bases in between. CDR3 nucleotide sequence: TGTGCCAGCAGCACCCGACAGAGCTCCTACGAGCAGTACTTC. Protein: CASSTRQSSYEQYF.

The chain employs TRBV6-6 and TRBJ2-7; D is unresolved. This CDR3 has 14 amino acids. The germline V and J ends were trimmed by 4 bases and 2 bases, with 12 bases remaining between them. Germline V gives CDR1 MNHNY, CDR2 SVGAGI (reference sequence). CDR3 amino acids: CASSWAGTAYEQYF. DNA of the CDR3: TGTGCCAGCAGTTGGGCAGGAACGGCCTACGAGCAGTACTTC.

This clone was seen once. The rearrangement uses TRBV18 and TRBJ1-1, with 10 bases fitting TRBD1. The CDR3 totals 14 residues. Germline values: CDR1 KGHSH, CDR2 LQKENI. V was clipped by 5 bases and J by 2 bases; unmatched bases: 2. The CDR3 nucleotides read TGTGCCAGCTCAAGGACAGGGGGAAACACTGAAGCTTTCTTT. Protein product: CASSRTGGNTEAFF.

CDR3 DNA: TGCGCCAGCTCCATTACCTATAGCGGGGAGCTGTTTTTT. As protein: CASSITYSGELFF. The chain is built from TRBV5-1 and TRBJ2-2; unclear D gene. CDR3 length equals 13 residues. V lost 7 bases, J lost 7 bases, and 14 bases lay in between. The V gene's germline CDR1 is SGHRS and CDR2 YFSETQ. The whole variable domain, filled in from reference TRBV5-1 and TRBJ2-2, reads KAGVTQTPRYLIKTRGQQVTLSCSPISGHRSVSWYQQTPGQGLQFLFEYFSETQRNKGNFPGRFSGRQFSNSRSEMNVSTLELGDSALYLCASSITYSGELFFGEGSRLTVL.

By proportion, this clone is medium-sized. The chain has TRBV11-3 and TRBJ2-7; the D gene is possibly TRBD1 (6 bases). Per the germline V gene, CDR1 is SGHNT and CDR2 is YENEEA. The CDR3 runs 13 residues. V was cut by 0 bases and J by 6 bases, with 9 bases left in between. CDR3 nucleotide sequence: TGTGCCAGCAGCTTAGATCCCAGGGGCGAGCAGTACTTC. Translating it yields CASSLDPRGEQYF.

The CDR3 reads CATKDRDRDSKNIQYF. For the CDR3, the DNA is TGTGCCACAAAAGACCGGGACAGGGACTCCAAAAACATTCAGTACTTC. This chain joins TRBV15 and TRBJ2-4; TRBD1 matches at 9 bases. Germline lookup yields CDR1 LNHNV and CDR2 YYDKDF (reference sequence). J was trimmed by 2 bases and V by 9 bases; bases with no gene match: 11. The CDR3 is 16 amino acids.

V usage is TRBV19 and J usage is TRBJ1-4, with D uncertain. Germline values: CDR1 LNHDA, CDR2 SQIVND (reference sequence). The CDR3 contains 14 residues. The V gene lost 0 bases and the J gene lost 5 bases, with 7 bases spanning the gap. The CDR3 spells CASSIDKRNEKLFF. The CDR3, as DNA: TGTGCCAGTAGTATAGACAAGCGGAATGAAAAACTGTTTTTT.

This clone was picked up a small number of times. The gene calls are TRBV7-2 and TRBJ2-7, with TRBD2 identical over 11 bases. CDR3 length: 13 amino acids. V shed 6 bases, J shed 9 bases, and the junction held 7 bases outside the gene matches. CDR1 SGHTA and CDR2 FQGNSA come from the germline V gene. CDR3 loop: CASRTSGSGVQYF. The CDR3, as DNA: TGTGCCAGCAGAACTAGCGGGAGTGGGGTGCAGTACTTC.

J is TRBJ1-5 and V is TRBV10-1, with 10 bases lining up with TRBD1. CDR3 size: 16 residues. The germline CDR1 and CDR2 sequences are WNHNN and SYGVQD (reference sequence). Trimming took 8 bases from V and 5 from J; bases not matched to a gene: 12. The CDR3 coding sequence is TGCGCCAGCGAGCACCGGGACAGGGGTTGGGATCAGCCCCAGCATTTT. Its translation is CASEHRDRGWDQPQHF.

The gene calls are TRBV7-9 and TRBJ1-5; D gene uncertain. V lost 2 bases and J lost 4, with 15 bases in between. Germline loops: CDR1 SEHNR, CDR2 FQNEAQ (reference sequence). CDR3 size: 16 residues. The DNA of the CDR3 is TGTGCCAGCAGCTTATATCGACCAGGAAAAAATCAGCCCCAGCATTTT. Protein product: CASSLYRPGKNQPQHF.

This chain uses TRBV10-3 with TRBJ2-2; 8 nucleotides agree with TRBD2. CDR1 is ENHRY, CDR2 SYGVKD, per germline. The ends lost 4 bases at V and 4 bases at J; junction bases unmatched: 5. This CDR3 is built from 15 residues. The CDR3 sequence is CAISGLAGGTGELFF. The CDR3 DNA reads TGTGCCATCAGTGGGCTGGCGGGAGGCACCGGGGAGCTGTTTTTT.